These 2 T cell receptor beta chains originate from one sample sequenced in a study of prognosis after radiotherapy for stage I lung cancer. Amplification of the TCR beta CDR3 (from genomic DNA) was done by two-round multiplex PCR. First-round PCR employed TRBV- and TRBJ-specific primers for each gene. In TCRdb, the multiplex PCR reads were re-called with MiXCR into one record per CDR3 protein. The data hold around 30,000 distinct CDR3 sequences, with about 32% observed a single time. The sample here was PBMCs, taken before or after stereotactic body radiation therapy (not recorded which). The receptors were gathered from a donor aged 50 or older with non-small cell lung cancer.

In this sample, this clonotype turned up many times. This rearrangement joins TRBV3-1 to TRBJ2-7, with TRBD1 as a possible D gene (6 bases). CDR1 LGHDT and CDR2 YNNKEL come from the germline V gene (reference sequence). The ends were cut back, 10 bases at V and 6 bases at J, with 13 bases in the middle. This CDR3 is 11 amino acids long. The CDR3 region is CATKDSGEQYF. In DNA form, the CDR3 reads TGTGCCACCAAGGACAGTGGCGAGCAGTACTTC.

This clonotype was counted many times. The rearrangement uses TRBV6-6 and TRBJ1-2; D uncertain. Germline V gene data show CDR1 as MNHNY and CDR2 as SVGAGI (reference sequence). The CDR3 totals 16 residues. Between the trimmed V and J ends, which lost 0 bases and 8 bases, there was a span of 19 bases. This chain's CDR3 is CASSYSSVGLGWGYTF. The DNA for the CDR3 is TGTGCCAGCAGTTACTCGTCTGTAGGCCTAGGATGGGGCTACACCTTC.